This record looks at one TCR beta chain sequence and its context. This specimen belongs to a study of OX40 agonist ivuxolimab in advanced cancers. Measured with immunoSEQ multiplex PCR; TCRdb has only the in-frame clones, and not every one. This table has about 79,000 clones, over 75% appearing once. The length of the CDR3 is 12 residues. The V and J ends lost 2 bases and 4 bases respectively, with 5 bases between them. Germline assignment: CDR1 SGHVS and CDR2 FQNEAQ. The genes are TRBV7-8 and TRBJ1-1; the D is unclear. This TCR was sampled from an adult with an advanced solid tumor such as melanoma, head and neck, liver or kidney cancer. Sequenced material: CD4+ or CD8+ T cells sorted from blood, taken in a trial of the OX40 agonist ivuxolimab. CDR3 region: CASSLKGTEAFF. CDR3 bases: TGTGCCAGCAGCTTAAAAGGCACTGAAGCTTTCTTT.